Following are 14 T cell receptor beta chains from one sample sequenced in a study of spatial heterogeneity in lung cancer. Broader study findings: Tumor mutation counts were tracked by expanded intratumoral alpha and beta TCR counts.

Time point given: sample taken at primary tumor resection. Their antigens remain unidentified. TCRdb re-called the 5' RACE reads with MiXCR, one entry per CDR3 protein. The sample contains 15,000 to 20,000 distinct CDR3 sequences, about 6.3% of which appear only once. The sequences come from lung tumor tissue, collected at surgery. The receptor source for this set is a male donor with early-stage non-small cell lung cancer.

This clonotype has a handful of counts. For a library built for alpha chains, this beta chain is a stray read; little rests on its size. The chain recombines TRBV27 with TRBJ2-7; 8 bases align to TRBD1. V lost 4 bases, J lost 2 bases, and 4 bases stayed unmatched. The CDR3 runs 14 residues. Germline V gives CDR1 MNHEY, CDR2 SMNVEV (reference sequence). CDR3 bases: TGTGCCAGCAGTTACGGGACAGGCCCCTACGAGCAGTACTTC. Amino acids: CASSYGTGPYEQYF.

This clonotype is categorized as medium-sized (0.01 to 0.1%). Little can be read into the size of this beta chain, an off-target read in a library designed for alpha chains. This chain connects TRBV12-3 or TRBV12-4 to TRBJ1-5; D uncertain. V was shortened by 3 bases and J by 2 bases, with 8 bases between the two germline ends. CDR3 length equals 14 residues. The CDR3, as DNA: TGTGCCAGCAGTTTGGAGGGTGGCAATCAGCCCCAGCATTTT. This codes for CASSLEGGNQPQHF.

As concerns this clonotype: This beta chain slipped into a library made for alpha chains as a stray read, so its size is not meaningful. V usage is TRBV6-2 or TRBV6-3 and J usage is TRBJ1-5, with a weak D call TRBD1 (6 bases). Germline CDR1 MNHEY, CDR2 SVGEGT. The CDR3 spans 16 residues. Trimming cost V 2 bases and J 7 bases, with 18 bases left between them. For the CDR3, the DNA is TGTGCCAGCAGTTACAGGGGGGCCGGGGATTGGCAGCCCCAGCATTTT. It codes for CASSYRGAGDWQPQHF.

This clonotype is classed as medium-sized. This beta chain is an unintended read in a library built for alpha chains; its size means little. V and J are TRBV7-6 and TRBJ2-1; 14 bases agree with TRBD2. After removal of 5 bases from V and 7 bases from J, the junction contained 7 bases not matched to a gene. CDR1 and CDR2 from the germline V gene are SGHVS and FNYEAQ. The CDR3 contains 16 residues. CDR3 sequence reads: CASSGTSGGAWNEQFF. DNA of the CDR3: TGTGCCAGCAGCGGGACTAGCGGGGGTGCGTGGAATGAGCAGTTCTTC. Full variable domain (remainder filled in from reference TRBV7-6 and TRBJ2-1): GAGVSQSPRYKVTKRGQDVALRCDPISGHVSLYWYRQALGQGPEFLTYFNYEAQQDKSGLPNDRFSAERPEGSISTLTIQRTEQRDSAMYRCASSGTSGGAWNEQFFGPGTRLTVL.

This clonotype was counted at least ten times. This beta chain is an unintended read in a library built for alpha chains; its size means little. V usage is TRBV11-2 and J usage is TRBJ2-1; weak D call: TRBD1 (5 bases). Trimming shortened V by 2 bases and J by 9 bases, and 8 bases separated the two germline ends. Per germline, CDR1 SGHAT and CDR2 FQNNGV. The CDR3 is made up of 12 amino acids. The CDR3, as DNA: TGTGCCAGCAGCTTACAGGGCAGTGAGCAGTTCTTC. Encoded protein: CASSLQGSEQFF.

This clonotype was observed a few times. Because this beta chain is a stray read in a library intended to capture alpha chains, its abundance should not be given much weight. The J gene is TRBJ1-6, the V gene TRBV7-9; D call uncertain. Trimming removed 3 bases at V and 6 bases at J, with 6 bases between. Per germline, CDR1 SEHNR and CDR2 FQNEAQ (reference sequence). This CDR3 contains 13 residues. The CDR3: CASSFMSNSPLHF. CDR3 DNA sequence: TGTGCCAGCAGCTTTATGAGTAATTCACCCCTCCACTTT.

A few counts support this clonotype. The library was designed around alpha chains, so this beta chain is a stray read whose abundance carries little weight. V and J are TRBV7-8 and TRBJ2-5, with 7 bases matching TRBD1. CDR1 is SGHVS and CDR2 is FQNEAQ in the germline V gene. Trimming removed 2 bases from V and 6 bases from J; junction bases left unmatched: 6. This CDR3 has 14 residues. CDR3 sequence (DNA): TGTGCCAGCAGCTTAATATACAGGGGAAAGACCCAGTACTTC. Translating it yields CASSLIYRGKTQYF. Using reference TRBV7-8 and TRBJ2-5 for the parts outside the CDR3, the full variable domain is GAGVSQSPRYKVAKRGQDVALRCDPISGHVSLFWYQQALGQGPEFLTYFQNEAQLDKSGLPSDRFFAERPEGSVSTLKIQRTQQEDSAVYLCASSLIYRGKTQYFGPGTRLLVL.

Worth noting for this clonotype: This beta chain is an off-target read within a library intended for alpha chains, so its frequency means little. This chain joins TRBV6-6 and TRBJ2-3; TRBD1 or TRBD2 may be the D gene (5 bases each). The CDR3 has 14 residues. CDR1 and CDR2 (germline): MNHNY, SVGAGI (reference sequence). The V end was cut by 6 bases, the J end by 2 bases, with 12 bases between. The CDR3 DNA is TGTGCCAGCAGGACCGGGACCGTCACAGATACGCAGTATTTT. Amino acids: CASRTGTVTDTQYF.

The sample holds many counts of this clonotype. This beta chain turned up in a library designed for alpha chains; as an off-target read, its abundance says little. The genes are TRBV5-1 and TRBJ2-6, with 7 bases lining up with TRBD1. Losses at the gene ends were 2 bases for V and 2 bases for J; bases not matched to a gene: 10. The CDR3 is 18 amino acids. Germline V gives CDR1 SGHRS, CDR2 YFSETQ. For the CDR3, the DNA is TGCGCCAGCAGCTTAGCACGGGACAGATCGCCTGGGGCCAACGTCCTGACTTTC. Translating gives CASSLARDRSPGANVLTF.

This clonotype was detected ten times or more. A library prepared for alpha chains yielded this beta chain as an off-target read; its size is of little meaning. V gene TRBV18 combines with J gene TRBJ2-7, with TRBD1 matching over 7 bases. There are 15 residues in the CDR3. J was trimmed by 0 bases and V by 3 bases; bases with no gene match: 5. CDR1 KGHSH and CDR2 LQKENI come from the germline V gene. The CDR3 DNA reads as TGTGCCAGCTCACCCGGACAGGAGAGCTCCTACGAGCAGTACTTC. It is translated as CASSPGQESSYEQYF.

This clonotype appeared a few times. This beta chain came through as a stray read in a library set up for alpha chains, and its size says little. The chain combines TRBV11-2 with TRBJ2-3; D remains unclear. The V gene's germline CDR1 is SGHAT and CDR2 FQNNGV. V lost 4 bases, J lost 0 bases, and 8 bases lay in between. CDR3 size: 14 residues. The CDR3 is CASSSGPSTDTQYF. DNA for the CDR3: TGTGCCAGCAGCTCCGGGCCCAGCACAGATACGCAGTATTTT.

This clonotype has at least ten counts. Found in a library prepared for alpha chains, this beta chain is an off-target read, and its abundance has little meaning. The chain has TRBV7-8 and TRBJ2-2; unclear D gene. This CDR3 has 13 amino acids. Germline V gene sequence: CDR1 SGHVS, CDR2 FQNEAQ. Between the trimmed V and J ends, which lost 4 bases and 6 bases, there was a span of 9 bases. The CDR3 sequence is CASSSNWAGELFF. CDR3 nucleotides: TGTGCCAGCAGCTCCAACTGGGCCGGGGAGCTGTTTTTT.

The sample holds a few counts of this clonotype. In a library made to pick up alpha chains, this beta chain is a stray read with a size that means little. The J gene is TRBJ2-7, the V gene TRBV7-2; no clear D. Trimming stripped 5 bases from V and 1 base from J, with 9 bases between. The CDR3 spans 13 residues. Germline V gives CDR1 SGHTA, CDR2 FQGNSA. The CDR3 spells CASSHAGSYEQYF. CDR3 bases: TGTGCCAGCAGCCATGCCGGGTCCTACGAGCAGTACTTC.

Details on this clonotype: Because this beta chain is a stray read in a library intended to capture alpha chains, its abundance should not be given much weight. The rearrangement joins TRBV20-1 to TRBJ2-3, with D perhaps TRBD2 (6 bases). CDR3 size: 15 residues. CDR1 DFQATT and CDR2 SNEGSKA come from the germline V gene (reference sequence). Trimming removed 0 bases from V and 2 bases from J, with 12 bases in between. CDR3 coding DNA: TGCAGTGCTAGAGATCTAGGAGGGTTCACAGATACGCAGTATTTT. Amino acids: CSARDLGGFTDTQYF.